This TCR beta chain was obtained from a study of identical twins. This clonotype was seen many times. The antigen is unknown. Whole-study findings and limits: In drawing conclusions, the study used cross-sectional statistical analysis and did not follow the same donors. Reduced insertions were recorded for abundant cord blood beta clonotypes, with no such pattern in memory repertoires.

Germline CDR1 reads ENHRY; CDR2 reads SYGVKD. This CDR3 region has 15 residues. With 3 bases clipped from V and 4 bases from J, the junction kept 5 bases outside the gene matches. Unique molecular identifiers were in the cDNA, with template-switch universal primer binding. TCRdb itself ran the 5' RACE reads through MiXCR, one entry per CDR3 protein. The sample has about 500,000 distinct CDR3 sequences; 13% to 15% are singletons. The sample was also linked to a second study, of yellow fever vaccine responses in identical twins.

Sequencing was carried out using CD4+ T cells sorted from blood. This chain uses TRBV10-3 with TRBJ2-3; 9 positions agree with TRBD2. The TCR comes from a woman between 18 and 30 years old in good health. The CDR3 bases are TGTGCCATCAGTGACAGCGGGGGGAGACCAGATACGCAGTATTTT. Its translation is CAISDSGGRPDTQYF.